This TCR beta chain comes out of a study of T cells in localized non-small cell lung cancer. Germline CDR1 is SGHDT and CDR2 is YYEEEE. The V end lost 2 bases, the J end lost 1 base, and 6 bases lay between the germline ends. CDR3 length: 13 amino acids. As to this clone: Its antigen remains unidentified.

Assay used: immunoSEQ multiplex PCR; TCRdb lists only in-frame clones, some missing. The sample holds about 130,000 clones, more than 70% seen once. Findings of the study overall: Prolonged overall survival went with higher T cell density in the blood. Because only a single region of the tumor was sequenced, heterogeneity remains possible. Tumor trailed uninvolved adjacent lung in T cell clonality, which peaked there. Appearances in adjacent lung were noted for a median 57 of the top 100 tumor clones.

The chain combines TRBV5-6 with TRBJ1-1; D not certain. The origin of this receptor is a female donor at least 60 years old with stage I lung adenocarcinoma. Here the sequenced sample was peripheral blood, taken before any cancer treatment. CDR3 sequence reads: CASSLGRNTEAFF. DNA for the CDR3: TGTGCCAGCAGCTTAGGGAGGAACACTGAAGCTTTCTTT.